This TCR beta chain is drawn from a study of blood T cell repertoires in COVID-19. For the study at large: The study drew acute and convalescent COVID-19 samples from the United States, Italy and Spain. Sample material is recorded as cDNA or gDNA derived from T cells, B-cell-depleted T cells, or PBMCs.

In the study's own analysis: Amplification from reference gene primers served as the basis for estimated nucleated cell counts. Here immunoSEQ multiplex PCR was the method, and the copy in TCRdb shows in-frame clones only, minus some. V and J calls and clone size are copied from that table; D and trimming were computed from the DNA. The sample lists around 380,000 clones; about 80% were seen once. Germline CDR1 MDHEN, CDR2 SYDVKM. This CDR3 has 17 amino acids. The V end was cut by 6 bases, the J end by 4 bases, with 22 bases between. Sequences were obtained from peripheral blood. The source is a human donor with acute or convalescent COVID-19. The donor label of this sample is uncertain. The genes are TRBV28 and TRBJ1-5; a weak D match, TRBD1 (6 bases). The CDR3 DNA sequence: TGTGCCAGCAGAAGGGGGTTCCCCGACTTAGAAAATCAGCCCCAGCATTTT. This sequence encodes CASRRGFPDLENQPQHF.